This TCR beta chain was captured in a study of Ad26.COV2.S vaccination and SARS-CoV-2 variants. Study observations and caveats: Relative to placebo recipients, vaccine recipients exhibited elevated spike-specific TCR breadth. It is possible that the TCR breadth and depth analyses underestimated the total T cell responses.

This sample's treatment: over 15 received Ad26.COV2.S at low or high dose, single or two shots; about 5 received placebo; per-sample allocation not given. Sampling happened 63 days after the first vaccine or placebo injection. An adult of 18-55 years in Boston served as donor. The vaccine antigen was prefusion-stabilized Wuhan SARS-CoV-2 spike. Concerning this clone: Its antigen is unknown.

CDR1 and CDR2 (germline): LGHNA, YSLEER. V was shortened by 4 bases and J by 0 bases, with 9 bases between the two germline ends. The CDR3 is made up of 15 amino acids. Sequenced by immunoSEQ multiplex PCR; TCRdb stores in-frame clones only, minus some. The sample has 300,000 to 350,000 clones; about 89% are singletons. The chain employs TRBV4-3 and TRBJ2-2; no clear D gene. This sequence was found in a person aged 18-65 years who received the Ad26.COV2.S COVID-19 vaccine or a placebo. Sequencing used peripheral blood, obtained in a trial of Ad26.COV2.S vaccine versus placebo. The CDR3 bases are TGCGCCAGCAGCCCATTTTTGACGAACACCGGGGAGCTGTTTTTT. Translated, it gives CASSPFLTNTGELFF.